Below, 9 T cell receptor beta chains from the same sample are listed, as sequenced in a study of cytomegalovirus exposure and HLA in healthy donors. The primer mix had 60 Vbeta and 13 Jbeta primers. The assay was immunoSEQ multiplex PCR, and TCRdb's table has in-frame clones only and misses some. Found here are 110,000 or so clones, about 76% of them singletons; the top ten hold 8.4%. Material: PBMCs. These TCRs come from a man in his forties or fifties in good health and CMV-seronegative.

The chain joins TRBV4-1 to TRBJ2-2; 7 positions match TRBD1. Trimming at V came to 1 base and at J to 6 bases, leaving 8 bases not matched to a gene. Germline CDR1 is MGHRA and CDR2 is YSYEKL. The CDR3 has 16 residues. CDR3 bases: TGCGCCAGCAGCCAAGTTCTCAGGGGGAGTTCCGGGGAGCTGTTTTTT. Protein sequence: CASSQVLRGSSGELFF.

V is TRBV28 and J is TRBJ1-2, with 9 bases that match TRBD1. Germline V CDR1 and CDR2: MDHEN, SYDVKM. Unmatched junction bases numbered 8, after V lost 4 bases and J lost 5 bases. The CDR3 is 15 amino acids. DNA for the CDR3: TGTGCCAGCAGTTCCCGGGACAGGGTGAGGTATGGCTACACCTTC. Its translation: CASSSRDRVRYGYTF.

There are a few counts of this clone. The chain joins TRBV7-8 to TRBJ1-4; D is possibly TRBD1 (5 bases). The germline V and J ends were trimmed by 3 bases and 8 bases, with 13 bases remaining between them. Per germline, CDR1 SGHVS and CDR2 FQNEAQ. The CDR3 loop spans 14 amino acids. The CDR3 here is CASSLMGGREKLFF. The CDR3 DNA sequence: TGTGCCAGCAGCTTGATGGGGGGTCGGGAAAAACTGTTTTTT.

The chain recombines TRBV7-8 with TRBJ2-7; TRBD1 matches at 7 bases. Germline V gene sequence: CDR1 SGHVS, CDR2 FQNEAQ. V trimming: 6 bases; J trimming: 0 bases; junction bases outside the gene matches: 8. The CDR3 sequence is 15 residues long. This CDR3 is CASRKRDSTSYEQYF. The CDR3 DNA follows: TGTGCCAGCAGGAAAAGGGACAGTACCTCCTACGAGCAGTACTTC.

V is TRBV7-9 and J is TRBJ2-5; 12 bases match TRBD2. V dropped 5 bases and J dropped 2; count of bases not matched to a gene: 12. Germline V gene lookup returns CDR1 SEHNR and CDR2 FQNEAQ (reference sequence). The CDR3 is made up of 18 amino acids. The CDR3 region is CASSRGLAGTYRQETQYF. The CDR3 nucleotides read TGTGCCAGCAGCCGAGGACTAGCGGGGACATACCGACAAGAGACCCAGTACTTC.

In this sample, this clone turned up a few times. The chain employs TRBV7-2 and TRBJ2-7, with 13 bases lining up with TRBD2. The CDR3 spans 14 residues. Germline CDR1 SGHTA, CDR2 FQGNSA. The V gene end was trimmed by 5 bases and the J gene end by 2 bases; junction bases not matched to a gene: 0. CDR3 DNA sequence: TGTGCCAGCAGCGGGACTAGCGGGGCCTACGAGCAGTACTTC. Its translation: CASSGTSGAYEQYF.

V gene TRBV5-6 combines with J gene TRBJ2-3, with 7 bases identical to TRBD1. CDR1 is SGHDT and CDR2 is YYEEEE in the germline V gene. The ends lost 4 bases at V and 5 bases at J; junction bases unmatched: 7. The CDR3 totals 14 residues. The DNA of the CDR3 is TGTGCCAGCAGCGGTATCGACAGGGAAGATACGCAGTATTTT. This sequence encodes CASSGIDREDTQYF.

This clone was detected once. Other DNA sequences from this sample encode an identical CDR3 as well. The chain combines TRBV2 with TRBJ1-2, with D tentatively TRBD1 (5 bases). The CDR3 is made up of 14 amino acids. Germline CDR1 and CDR2: SNHLY and FYNNEI. The V end lost 4 bases, the J end lost 7 bases, and 16 bases lay between the germline ends. The CDR3 is CASSGDSKGAGYTF. CDR3 DNA: TGTGCCAGCAGTGGGGATAGTAAAGGGGCTGGCTACACCTTC.

The gene calls are TRBV28 and TRBJ2-7; TRBD1 matches 12 bases. Trimming took 8 bases from V and 8 from J; bases not matched to a gene: 13. The CDR3 is 15 residues long. CDR1 is MDHEN, CDR2 SYDVKM, per germline. This chain's CDR3 is CASAHPGTGGGQQYF. In DNA, the CDR3 is TGTGCCAGCGCCCACCCCGGGACAGGGGGCGGTCAGCAGTACTTC.